This paragraph reports one T cell receptor beta chain. The antigen remains undetermined. This record comes from a study of cytomegalovirus exposure and HLA in healthy donors. A multiplex PCR was run with 60 Vbeta primers and 13 Jbeta primers. The data were produced by immunoSEQ multiplex PCR, yet TCRdb's version contains in-frame clones alone and is incomplete. The ten top clones account for under 3%, within a sample of 65,000 to 90,000 clones. The study's findings and limits: Donors belonging to an Asian-associated ancestry cluster reportedly showed fewer N-insertions in productive TCRs than the approximately 680-donor mean, according to what a later analysis found. In a later analysis, TCR beta V- and J-gene trimming showed a link to a missense DCLRE1C variant.

Germline loops: CDR1 SGHKS, CDR2 YYEKEE (reference sequence). The ends lost 0 bases at V and 5 bases at J; junction bases unmatched: 8. This CDR3 has 16 amino acids. Sequencing used PBMCs. The receptor comes from a man aged 40-55 years in good health and CMV-seronegative. The V call is TRBV5-5, the J call TRBJ2-3; 8 bases are a match to TRBD2. In DNA form, the CDR3 reads TGTGCCAGCAGCTTGGCCGGGGCGGGGGGTCTAGATACGCAGTATTTT. It yields the protein CASSLAGAGGLDTQYF.